A selection of T cell receptor beta chains follows, all from one sample in a study of blood T cell repertoires in COVID-19. Measured with immunoSEQ multiplex PCR; TCRdb has only the in-frame clones, and not every one. The data hold about 310,000 clones, with roughly 90% observed a single time. Sequencing was carried out using peripheral blood. These receptors were collected from a woman in her 40s with COVID-19, enrolled during active disease. CDR3s include the opening cysteine and the closing phenylalanine or tryptophan. Each record gives: V gene, clone size, J gene, D gene, CDR3 DNA, CDR3 protein. A D gene is named only where the DNA matches it firmly. Clone size is given for some rows only: seen once, a few or many times, or a class if the clone is expanded.

TRBV4-3	NA	TRBJ2-7	TRBD2	TGCGCCAGCAGCCAAGGACTAGCGGGGGGGTACGAGCAGTACTTC	CASSQGLAGGYEQYF
TRBV2	NA	TRBJ1-1	TRBD1	TGTGCCAGCAGGGGCGGACAGGGGATCAACACTGAAGCTTTCTTT	CASRGGQGINTEAFF
TRBV10-3	NA	TRBJ2-2	NA	TGTGCCATCAGTGTTGTCGGTCAGGCCAACACCGGGGAGCTGTTTTTT	CAISVVGQANTGELFF
TRBV6-5	few	TRBJ1-5	NA	TGTGCCAGCAGTTACCGCCAGGGTGGTAGTCAGCCCCAGCATTTT	CASSYRQGGSQPQHF
TRBV30	NA	TRBJ2-1	TRBD2	TGTGCCTGGAGTGTAATCCGGAGCGGGGGGGCAATTGAGCAGTTCTTC	CAWSVIRSGGAIEQFF
TRBV3-1/TRBV3-2	NA	TRBJ1-1	NA	TGTGCCAGCAGCCAATCAGGGCGGAACACTGAAGCTTTCTTT	CASSQSGRNTEAFF
TRBV28	few	TRBJ2-1	TRBD1	TGTGCCAGCAGCACAGGGGCCTACAATGAGCAGTTCTTC	CASSTGAYNEQFF
TRBV6-4	NA	TRBJ1-3	NA	TGTGCCAGCTCCGGAGAGGAAGCCTCTGGAAACACCATATATTTT	CASSGEEASGNTIYF
TRBV5-4	NA	TRBJ2-3	TRBD2	TGTGCCAGCCAGGTTAGCGGGGGGGTGGCAGATACGCAGTATTTT	CASQVSGGVADTQYF
TRBV30	NA	TRBJ1-1	TRBD1	TGTGCCTGGAGGGACAGGGCTGAAGCTTTCTTT	CAWRDRAEAFF
TRBV11-2	NA	TRBJ1-1	NA	TGTGCCAGCAGCTCCGTCCCTTTGACTGAAGCTTTCTTT	CASSSVPLTEAFF
TRBV28	NA	TRBJ2-7	TRBD2	TGTGCCAGCAGATCGCATAGCGGGCGATCCTACGAGCAGTACTTC	CASRSHSGRSYEQYF
TRBV9	few	TRBJ1-6	NA	TGTGCCAGCAGCCCGATACGCGGGAGCAATTCACCCCTCCACTTT	CASSPIRGSNSPLHF
TRBV5-1	NA	TRBJ2-5	TRBD2	TGCGCCAGCAGCACTGGCCCCGGGGGGGGACAAGAGACCCAGTACTTC	CASSTGPGGGQETQYF
TRBV11-3	NA	TRBJ2-1	NA	TGTGCCAGCAGCTTAGCGGGAAGCTCCTACAATGAGCAGTTCTTC	CASSLAGSSYNEQFF
TRBV18	NA	TRBJ1-3	NA	TGTGCCAGCTCACCCTCTAGGGGAAACACCATATATTTT	CASSPSRGNTIYF
TRBV5-1	NA	TRBJ2-2	NA	TGCGCCAGCGGAGGGGCGGGCACCGGGGAGCTGTTTTTT	CASGGAGTGELFF
TRBV5-6	NA	TRBJ1-2	NA	TGTGCCAGCAGCTTAAGGGGCGCGGACTATGGCTACACCTTC	CASSLRGADYGYTF
TRBV5-4	NA	TRBJ2-2	NA	TGTGCCAGCAGCTTCGTTACGGGGGTGGGAGATGCCGGGGAGCTGTTTTTT	CASSFVTGVGDAGELFF
TRBV11-1	NA	TRBJ2-5	NA	TGTGCCAGCAGCTTAATAGCAAGCAACCAAGAGACCCAGTACTTC	CASSLIASNQETQYF
TRBV24-1	NA	TRBJ2-7	NA	TGTGCCACCGCCCCCGGGTTCTCCTACGAGCAGTACTTC	CATAPGFSYEQYF
TRBV5-8	NA	TRBJ2-7	NA	TGTGCCAGCAGCTCGGGTCCGGCGTTTATAAGCTCCTACGAGCAGTACTTC	CASSSGPAFISSYEQYF
TRBV27	NA	TRBJ1-5	NA	TGTGCCAGCAGTTTATTGGCGGGACCTAATCAGCCCCAGCATTTT	CASSLLAGPNQPQHF
TRBV5-1	NA	TRBJ1-3	NA	TGCGCCAGCAGCTGGGGAGAGGGTTATTCTGGAAACACCATATATTTT	CASSWGEGYSGNTIYF
TRBV19	NA	TRBJ1-2	NA	TGTGCCAGTAGTAATGGCGCCCAAGGAGCGGGCTACACCTTC	CASSNGAQGAGYTF
TRBV7-9	NA	TRBJ2-3	TRBD2	TGTGCCAGCAGCACGAGCGGGGTCACAGATACGCAGTATTTT	CASSTSGVTDTQYF
TRBV10-3	NA	TRBJ1-2	TRBD1	TGTGCCATCACCGAACCAGGGGGCGCCTACACCTTC	CAITEPGGAYTF
TRBV14	NA	TRBJ2-1	TRBD1	TGTGCCAGCAGCCACGCACTGAGCCGGGACAGGGGCTACAATGAGCAGTTCTTC	CASSHALSRDRGYNEQFF
TRBV7-8	NA	TRBJ1-5	NA	TGTGCCAGCAGCTCGTTTGGGGGGCAGCCCCAGCATTTT	CASSSFGGQPQHF
TRBV30	NA	TRBJ1-5	NA	TGTGCCTGGAGTCCTCAAGGGACTGAGCCCCAGCATTTT	CAWSPQGTEPQHF
TRBV4-1	NA	TRBJ1-6	NA	TGCGCCAGCAGCCAAGATACCCTACCGGGACTCCACTTT	CASSQDTLPGLHF
TRBV5-1	NA	TRBJ2-1	TRBD2	TGCGCCAGCAGCTTGGAGGGCGGGAGCAATGAGCAGTTCTTC	CASSLEGGSNEQFF
TRBV19	once	TRBJ1-2	NA	TGTGCCAGTAGTAGCGGCGACTATGGCTACACCTTC	CASSSGDYGYTF
TRBV5-4	once	TRBJ1-4	NA	TGTGCCAGCAGCTCAAAAGGGGGAGCCGATGAAAAACTGTTTTTT	CASSSKGGADEKLFF
TRBV29-1	NA	TRBJ1-2	NA	TGCAGCGCCAGCGGGGGGGCGGTTGGCTACACCTTC	CSASGGAVGYTF
TRBV2	NA	TRBJ2-1	NA	TGTGCCAGCAGCCTTGACAGTCTCTTCTCCTACAATGAGCAGTTCTTC	CASSLDSLFSYNEQFF
TRBV7-9	few	TRBJ2-1	NA	TGTGCCATCGGCCCATGGCGGTCCCCGGCTGAGCAGTTCTTC	CAIGPWRSPAEQFF
TRBV6-2/TRBV6-3	NA	TRBJ2-5	NA	TGTGCCAGCAGTTACCTTTTAGAGACCCAGTACTTC	CASSYLLETQYF
TRBV2	NA	TRBJ2-7	NA	TGTGCCAGCAGTGGGGCTTGGGCTGCCTACGAGCAGTACTTC	CASSGAWAAYEQYF
TRBV4-3	NA	TRBJ2-5	NA	TGCGCCAGCAGCCAAGAACTTACCGGACACCATCAAGAGACCCAGTACTTC	CASSQELTGHHQETQYF